These 28 T cell receptor beta chains share one sample of origin, sequenced in a study of cytomegalovirus exposure and HLA in healthy donors. Researchers ran the PCR with 60 Vbeta and 13 Jbeta primers. Sequencing was performed with immunoSEQ multiplex PCR; in TCRdb, only in-frame clones are kept and a portion is missing. The repertoire has roughly 87,000 clones, around 79% of them found once; the top ten carry about 15%. Sequencing was carried out using PBMCs. These receptors originate from a woman aged 40 to 50 in good health and CMV-seropositive.

V is TRBV9 and J is TRBJ2-1, with D tentatively TRBD2 (5 bases). The V and J ends lost 0 bases and 0 bases respectively, with 13 bases between them. Germline lookup yields CDR1 SGDLS and CDR2 YYNGEE. This CDR3 is built from 17 residues. In DNA, the CDR3 is TGTGCCAGCAGCGTAGGGCCCCCTGACTACTCCTACAATGAGCAGTTCTTC. Residues: CASSVGPPDYSYNEQFF.

The rearrangement uses TRBV9 and TRBJ2-7; D is ambiguous. V lost 4 bases and J 0 bases, leaving 5 bases between the germline ends. This CDR3 comprises 12 residues. Looked up from germline, CDR1 is SGDLS and CDR2 is YYNGEE. CDR3 coding DNA: TGTGCCAGCAGCCCCTCCTCCTACGAGCAGTACTTC. It yields the protein CASSPSSYEQYF.

The chain carries TRBV4-2 and TRBJ1-5; maybe TRBD1 (5 bases). This CDR3 region has 15 residues. The germline V and J ends were trimmed by 4 bases and 0 bases, with 10 bases remaining between them. Germline V gene lookup returns CDR1 LGHNA and CDR2 YNFKEQ. The CDR3 spells CASSRDLYSNQPQHF. DNA of the CDR3: TGTGCCAGCAGCCGGGACTTATATAGCAATCAGCCCCAGCATTTT.

This chain joins TRBV27 and TRBJ1-2; 11 bases match TRBD1. Germline V lookup: CDR1 MNHEY, CDR2 SMNVEV (reference sequence). The J segment lost 7 bases and the V segment lost 4 bases, leaving 5 bases of the junction unmatched. This CDR3 contains 14 residues. CDR3 nucleotides: TGTGCCAGCAGTTCCGGGACAGGGGGTTTTGGCTACACCTTC. Its translation is CASSSGTGGFGYTF.

The genes are TRBV4-2 and TRBJ2-7; TRBD1 matches 8 bases. The CDR3 is 19 residues long. Germline V gene data show CDR1 as LGHNA and CDR2 as YNFKEQ. V lost 1 base to trimming and J lost 0 bases; unmatched junction nucleotides: 14. CDR3 region: CASSQVDRGPNSPSYEQYF. The CDR3 DNA sequence: TGTGCCAGCAGCCAAGTCGACAGGGGACCCAACTCACCCTCCTACGAGCAGTACTTC.

V and J are TRBV2 and TRBJ2-7; 10 bases fit TRBD2. Germline V gene sequence: CDR1 SNHLY, CDR2 FYNNEI. V was clipped by 10 bases and J by 3 bases; unmatched bases: 6. The CDR3 has 13 residues. CDR3 nucleotides: TGTGCCAACGAGCGGGGGGGCCTCTACGAGCAGTACTTC. The encoded protein is CANERGGLYEQYF.

The gene calls are TRBV19 and TRBJ1-2; TRBD1 matches at 9 bases. The V gene's germline CDR1 is LNHDA and CDR2 SQIVND (reference sequence). V dropped 5 bases and J dropped 4; count of bases not matched to a gene: 8. The CDR3 is 15 amino acids. This chain's CDR3 is CASSSPGQGVYGYTF. CDR3 in DNA: TGTGCCAGTAGTTCGCCGGGACAGGGCGTCTATGGCTACACCTTC. Based on the CDR3 plus reference TRBV19 and TRBJ1-2, the full variable domain is DGGITQSPKYLFRKEGQNVTLSCEQNLNHDAMYWYRQDPGQGLRLIYYSQIVNDFQKGDIAEGYSVSREKKESFPLTVTSAQKNPTAFYLCASSSPGQGVYGYTFGSGTRLTVV.

This clone was picked up one time. The chain combines TRBV7-6 with TRBJ2-1; perhaps TRBD2 as D (5 bases). Germline V lookup: CDR1 SGHVS, CDR2 FNYEAQ. The CDR3 runs to 14 residues. V was shortened by 1 base and J by 8 bases, with 12 bases between the two germline ends. CDR3 sequence: CASSLVSLADEQFF. The CDR3 DNA is TGTGCCAGCAGCTTAGTTTCGCTAGCTGATGAGCAGTTCTTC.

The rearrangement uses TRBV19 and TRBJ1-1; weak D call: TRBD1 (6 bases). V lost 6 bases, J lost 4 bases, and 18 bases lay in between. Germline-derived CDR1 and CDR2 are LNHDA and SQIVND (reference sequence). This CDR3 region has 15 residues. The CDR3 DNA is TGTGCCAGTAGACAGCCCAGGGGCACGGGCACTGAAGCTTTCTTT. This codes for CASRQPRGTGTEAFF. The full variable domain, rest sourced from reference TRBV19 and TRBJ1-1, is DGGITQSPKYLFRKEGQNVTLSCEQNLNHDAMYWYRQDPGQGLRLIYYSQIVNDFQKGDIAEGYSVSREKKESFPLTVTSAQKNPTAFYLCASRQPRGTGTEAFFGQGTRLTVV.

The chain links TRBV30 to TRBJ1-5, with a possible D match to TRBD1 (5 bases). V lost 1 base to trimming and J lost 2 bases, with 6 bases between them. Germline values: CDR1 GTSNPN, CDR2 SVGIG (reference sequence). The CDR3 is 13 amino acids. The CDR3 nucleotides are TGTGCCTGGAGTGGGGGCGGCAATCAGCCCCAGCATTTT. Protein: CAWSGGGNQPQHF.

The chain carries TRBV7-2 and TRBJ1-1, with D possibly TRBD1 on 5 matching bases. V was shortened by 5 bases and J by 5 bases, with 15 bases between the two germline ends. Germline CDR1 and CDR2: SGHTA and FQGNSA. The CDR3 is 14 amino acids. CDR3 protein: CASSPRRKGTEAFF. DNA for the CDR3: TGTGCCAGCAGCCCCAGGCGGAAGGGGACTGAAGCTTTCTTT.

This clone has only one observation. The J gene is TRBJ2-5, the V gene TRBV30, with TRBD2 identical over 12 bases. There are 14 residues in the CDR3. With V trimmed by 3 bases and J by 5 bases, 4 bases remained unmatched. Germline V gene sequence: CDR1 GTSNPN, CDR2 SVGIG (reference sequence). CDR3 protein: CAWRLAGGGETQYF. The CDR3 nucleotides read TGTGCCTGGAGACTAGCGGGGGGAGGTGAGACCCAGTACTTC.

This rearrangement joins TRBV7-8 to TRBJ1-2; possible D gene TRBD1, 5 bases. Germline V CDR1 and CDR2: SGHVS, FQNEAQ. The V and J ends lost 10 bases and 1 base respectively, with 13 bases between them. The CDR3 has 13 amino acids. The CDR3 nucleotides read TGTGCCACCGGGGGGGGGTTTAACTATGGCTACACCTTC. Its translation is CATGGGFNYGYTF.

This sequence joins TRBV9 and TRBJ1-3; no reliable D call. The V and J ends lost 3 bases and 0 bases respectively, with 4 bases between them. CDR1 is SGDLS and CDR2 is YYNGEE in the germline V gene. The CDR3 has 13 residues. The CDR3 here is CASSDNSGNTIYF. The CDR3 DNA follows: TGTGCCAGCAGCGACAACTCTGGAAACACCATATATTTT.

The chain is built from TRBV2 and TRBJ1-2; TRBD1 agrees at 8 bases. Per germline, CDR1 SNHLY and CDR2 FYNNEI. The J segment lost 0 bases and the V segment lost 4 bases, leaving 13 bases of the junction unmatched. The CDR3 loop spans 18 amino acids. CDR3 loop: CASSAGLGRGLTNYGYTF. The DNA of the CDR3 is TGTGCCAGCAGTGCGGGTTTGGGCAGGGGGCTTACTAACTATGGCTACACCTTC.

There are a few counts of this clone. The chain uses TRBV6-5 and TRBJ1-2; 7 bases map to TRBD1. This CDR3 contains 12 residues. The V gene end was trimmed by 5 bases and the J gene end by 8 bases; junction bases not matched to a gene: 5. Germline-derived CDR1 and CDR2 are MNHEY and SVGAGI. CDR3 amino acids: CASSIGGEGYTF. The CDR3 DNA follows: TGTGCCAGCAGTATAGGGGGCGAGGGCTACACCTTC.

This chain links TRBV18 with TRBJ2-7; D might be TRBD1 (6 bases). Germline values: CDR1 KGHSH, CDR2 LQKENI. This CDR3 has 14 residues. The V end was cut by 3 bases, the J end by 7 bases, with 16 bases between. This CDR3 is CASSPQPGQREQYF. The DNA for the CDR3 is TGTGCCAGCTCACCGCAGCCGGGACAACGGGAGCAGTACTTC.

V and J are TRBV29-1 and TRBJ1-2, with 8 bases identical to TRBD1. The germline V gene has CDR1 SQVTM and CDR2 ANQGSEA. The junction had 8 bases not matched to a gene; V was cut back by 6 bases and J by 8 bases. The CDR3 runs 12 residues. CDR3 bases: TGCAGCGTGGTTGCAGGGGGCATAGGCTACACCTTC. It encodes CSVVAGGIGYTF.

The V call is TRBV6-1, the J call TRBJ1-6; D gene ambiguous. CDR1 MNHNS and CDR2 SASEGT come from the germline V gene. Between the trimmed V and J ends, which lost 2 bases and 7 bases, there was a span of 12 bases. This CDR3 is built from 15 residues. This CDR3 reads CASSETWAVNSPLHF. CDR3 DNA: TGTGCCAGCAGTGAAACATGGGCAGTCAATTCACCCCTCCACTTT.

The rearrangement joins TRBV5-1 to TRBJ2-7, with TRBD1 matching 11 bases. Trimming at V came to 0 bases and at J to 7 bases, leaving 6 bases not matched to a gene. Germline V CDR1 and CDR2: SGHRS, YFSETQ. The CDR3 is made up of 15 amino acids. CDR3 sequence (DNA): TGCGCCAGCAGCTTGGCCGGACAGGGGGCAGGTGAGCAGTACTTC. It translates to CASSLAGQGAGEQYF.

This sequence joins TRBV9 and TRBJ2-3, with TRBD2 as a possible D gene (6 bases). CDR1 is SGDLS, CDR2 YYNGEE, per germline. This CDR3 is 14 amino acids long. V was clipped by 0 bases and J by 6 bases, with 11 bases between them. This chain's CDR3 is CASSVETGEDTQYF. The CDR3 coding sequence is TGTGCCAGCAGCGTAGAAACGGGGGAGGATACGCAGTATTTT.

For the CDR3, the DNA is TGTGCCAGCAGCCAAGATCTCGGGACAGGGGCCTATTCACCCCTCCACTTT. Translation gives CASSQDLGTGAYSPLHF. V usage is TRBV4-2 and J usage is TRBJ1-6, with TRBD1 matching over 10 bases. Unmatched junction bases numbered 7, after V lost 0 bases and J lost 8 bases. From germline, CDR1 is LGHNA and CDR2 YNFKEQ. CDR3 length: 17 residues.

This clone was counted a single time. The V call is TRBV21-1, the J call TRBJ1-5. TRBV21-1 is a pseudogene locus. There are 13 residues in the CDR3. In nucleotides, the CDR3 is TGTGCCAGCAGCAAAGACTGCTTACAGCCCCAGCATTTT. Encoded protein: CASSKDCLQPQHF.

V gene TRBV15 combines with J gene TRBJ1-3; D is perhaps TRBD1 (6 bases). This CDR3 comprises 15 residues. The V end was cut by 3 bases, the J end by 1 base, with 10 bases between. Germline assignment: CDR1 LNHNV and CDR2 YYDKDF (reference sequence). The CDR3 sequence: CATSSKRGSGNTIYF. In DNA, the CDR3 is TGTGCCACCAGCAGTAAAAGGGGGTCTGGAAACACCATATATTTT.

The chain joins TRBV6-5 to TRBJ2-7, with 9 bases that match TRBD1. This CDR3 is built from 14 residues. With 5 bases clipped from V and 1 base from J, the junction kept 3 bases outside the gene matches. Germline V gives CDR1 MNHEY, CDR2 SVGAGI. The CDR3: CASSQTGGSYEQYF. The CDR3 region has the DNA TGTGCCAGCAGTCAGACAGGGGGGTCCTACGAGCAGTACTTC.

This clone was seen only a few times. The chain recombines TRBV10-3 with TRBJ2-3; the D gene is possibly TRBD1 (6 bases). In germline, CDR1 is ENHRY, CDR2 SYGVKD. Trimming removed 0 bases from V and 4 bases from J, with 14 bases in between. This CDR3 contains 16 residues. The CDR3 reads CAISESKDPGADTQYF. CDR3 nucleotide sequence: TGTGCCATCAGTGAGTCGAAGGACCCAGGGGCAGATACGCAGTATTTT.

The V and J genes are TRBV6-1 and TRBJ2-3; 9 bases line up with TRBD1. The J segment lost 2 bases and the V segment lost 2 bases, leaving 5 bases of the junction unmatched. Germline CDR1 MNHNS, CDR2 SASEGT. The CDR3 runs to 16 residues. CDR3 in DNA: TGTGCCAGCAGTGAAATTGGGACAGGGCCCACAGATACGCAGTATTTT. The encoded protein is CASSEIGTGPTDTQYF.

The V call is TRBV5-1, the J call TRBJ1-4; unclear D gene. Trimming took off 4 bases at V and 1 base at J, with 5 bases between the two ends. This CDR3 comprises 13 residues. Germline-derived CDR1 and CDR2 are SGHRS and YFSETQ. CDR3 coding DNA: TGCGCCAGCAGCGAGGGAACTAATGAAAAACTGTTTTTT. Protein sequence: CASSEGTNEKLFF.